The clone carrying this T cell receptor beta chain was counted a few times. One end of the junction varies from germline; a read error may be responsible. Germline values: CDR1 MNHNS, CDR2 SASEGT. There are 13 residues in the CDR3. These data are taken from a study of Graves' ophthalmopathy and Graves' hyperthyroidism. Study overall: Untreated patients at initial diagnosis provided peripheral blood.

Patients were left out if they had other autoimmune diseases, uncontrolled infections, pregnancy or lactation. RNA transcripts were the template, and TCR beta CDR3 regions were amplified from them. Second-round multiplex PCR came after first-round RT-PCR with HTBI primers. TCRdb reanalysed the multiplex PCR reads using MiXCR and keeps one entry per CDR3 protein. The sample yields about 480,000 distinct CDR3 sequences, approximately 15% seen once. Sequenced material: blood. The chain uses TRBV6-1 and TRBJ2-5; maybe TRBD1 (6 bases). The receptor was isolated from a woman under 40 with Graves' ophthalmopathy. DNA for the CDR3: TGTGCCGGATCGATGGGGGCGCAAGCGACCCAGTACTTC. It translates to CAGSMGAQATQYF.